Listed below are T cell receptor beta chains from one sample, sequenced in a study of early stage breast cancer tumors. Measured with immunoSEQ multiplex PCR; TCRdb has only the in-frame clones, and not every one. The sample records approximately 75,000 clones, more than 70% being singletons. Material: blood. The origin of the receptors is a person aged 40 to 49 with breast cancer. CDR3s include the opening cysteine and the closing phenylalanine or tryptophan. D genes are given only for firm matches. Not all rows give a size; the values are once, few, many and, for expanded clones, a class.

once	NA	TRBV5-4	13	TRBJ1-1	CASSLGGNTEAFF	TGTGCCAGCAGCTTAGGGGGGAACACTGAAGCTTTCTTT
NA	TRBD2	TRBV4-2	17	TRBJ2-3	CASSPLAAREGRDTQYF	TGTGCCAGCAGCCCTCTAGCCGCGCGGGAGGGAAGAGATACGCAGTATTTT
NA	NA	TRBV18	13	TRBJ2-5	CASSPGQLETQYF	TGTGCCAGCTCACCGGGGCAGTTAGAGACCCAGTACTTC
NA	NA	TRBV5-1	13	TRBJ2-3	CASSPGNTDTQYF	TGCGCCAGCAGTCCGGGTAACACAGATACGCAGTATTTT
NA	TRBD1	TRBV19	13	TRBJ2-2	CASGTGNTGELFF	TGTGCCAGTGGGACAGGGAACACCGGGGAGCTGTTTTTT
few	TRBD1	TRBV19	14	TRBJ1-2	CASSGRQGDYGYTF	TGTGCCAGTAGTGGAAGACAGGGAGACTATGGCTACACCTTC
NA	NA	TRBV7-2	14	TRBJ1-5	CASSLVQVNQPQHF	TGTGCCAGCAGCTTAGTGCAGGTCAATCAGCCCCAGCATTTT
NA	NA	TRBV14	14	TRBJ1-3	CASSQSRSGNTIYF	TGTGCCAGCAGCCAATCCCGCTCTGGAAACACCATATATTTT
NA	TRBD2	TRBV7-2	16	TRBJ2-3	CASSLGGSGSQDTQYF	TGTGCCAGCAGCTTAGGCGGTAGCGGGAGTCAGGATACGCAGTATTTT
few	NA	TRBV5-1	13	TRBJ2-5	CASSSTFQETQYF	TGCGCCAGCAGCTCGACCTTCCAAGAGACCCAGTACTTC
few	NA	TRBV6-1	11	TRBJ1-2	CASSHRDGYTF	TGTGCCAGCAGTCACAGGGATGGCTACACCTTC
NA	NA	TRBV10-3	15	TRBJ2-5	CAISESVLGKETQYF	TGTGCCATCAGTGAGTCGGTATTGGGTAAGGAGACCCAGTACTTC
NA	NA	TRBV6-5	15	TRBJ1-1	CASSPHTQRGTEAFF	TGTGCCAGCAGTCCCCATACGCAAAGGGGCACTGAAGCTTTCTTT
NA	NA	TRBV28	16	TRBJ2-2	CASSFRTVTNTGELFF	TGTGCCAGCAGTTTCCGGACAGTAACGAACACCGGGGAGCTGTTTTTT
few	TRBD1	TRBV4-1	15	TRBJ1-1	CASSLRTGGYTEAFF	TGCGCCAGCAGCCTTCGGACAGGGGGGTACACTGAAGCTTTCTTT
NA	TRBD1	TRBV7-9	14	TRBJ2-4	CASRTGQGADIQYF	TGTGCCAGCAGGACGGGACAGGGGGCAGACATTCAGTACTTC
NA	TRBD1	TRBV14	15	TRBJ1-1	CASSQTTGRNTEAFF	TGTGCCAGCAGCCAAACGACAGGGAGGAACACTGAAGCTTTCTTT
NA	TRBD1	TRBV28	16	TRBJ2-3	CATTGTGWTSTDTQYF	TGTGCCACCACGGGGACAGGGTGGACTAGCACAGATACGCAGTATTTT
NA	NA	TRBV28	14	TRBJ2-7	CATRGQAHSYEQYF	TGTGCCACTAGAGGGCAGGCCCACTCCTACGAGCAGTACTTC
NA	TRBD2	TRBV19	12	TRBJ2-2	CATRGGPGELFF	TGTGCCACTAGGGGAGGGCCCGGGGAGCTGTTTTTT
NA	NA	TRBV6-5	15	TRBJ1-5	CASRPDITSNQPQHF	TGTGCCAGCAGACCCGACATTACTAGCAATCAGCCCCAGCATTTT
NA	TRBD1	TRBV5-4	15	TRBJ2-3	CASSPGQGLTDTQYF	TGTGCCAGCTCCCCGGGACAGGGGTTGACAGATACGCAGTATTTT
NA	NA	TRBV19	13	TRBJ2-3	CASSSFARDTQYF	TGTGCCAGTAGTTCGTTCGCCAGGGATACGCAGTATTTT
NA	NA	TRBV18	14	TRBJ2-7	CASSPTDTSYEQYF	TGTGCCAGCTCGCCGACTGATACCTCCTACGAGCAGTACTTC
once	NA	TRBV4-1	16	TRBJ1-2	CASSQDPRTHNYGYTF	TGCGCCAGCAGCCAAGATCCCAGGACCCATAACTATGGCTACACCTTC
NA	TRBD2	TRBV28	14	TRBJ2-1	CASSLAGVSNEQFF	TGTGCCAGCAGTTTGGCGGGAGTGTCAAATGAGCAGTTCTTC
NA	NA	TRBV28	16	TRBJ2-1	CASSFPGHGSYNEQFF	TGTGCCAGCAGTTTTCCCGGACACGGCTCCTACAATGAGCAGTTCTTC
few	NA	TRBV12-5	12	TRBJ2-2	CASGLNTGELFF	TGTGCTAGTGGTTTGAACACCGGGGAGCTGTTTTTT
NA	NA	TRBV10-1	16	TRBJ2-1	CASSESGGTGYNEQFF	TGCGCCAGCAGTGAGTCTGGCGGGACGGGCTACAATGAGCAGTTCTTC
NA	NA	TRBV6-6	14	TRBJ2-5	CASSFTGSRETQYF	TGTGCCAGCAGTTTTACAGGGAGCCGAGAGACCCAGTACTTC
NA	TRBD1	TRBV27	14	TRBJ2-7	CASSFGQANYEQYF	TGTGCCAGCAGTTTTGGACAGGCGAACTACGAGCAGTACTTC